Shown below are 12 T cell receptor beta chains from a single sample sequenced in a study of T cell clones after liver transplantation. Sequencing used immunoSEQ multiplex PCR; TCRdb keeps in-frame clones, though not all of them. There are about 74,000 clones in the sample; about 80% occur only once, and approximately 0.55% lies in the top ten. The source material was CD4+ T cells from blood, sampled before liver transplant. All receptors come from a human donor who received a liver transplant.

The chain joins TRBV28 to TRBJ2-1, with TRBD2 identical over 9 bases. CDR1 is MDHEN, CDR2 SYDVKM, per germline. J gave up 8 bases and V 9 bases, and 20 bases lay outside the gene matches. This CDR3 is 17 amino acids long. CDR3 loop: CASKVHLAGRWNDEQFF. The CDR3 DNA reads as TGTGCCAGTAAAGTTCACCTAGCGGGACGGTGGAACGATGAGCAGTTCTTC.

J is TRBJ1-1 and V is TRBV28; perhaps TRBD1 as D (5 bases). The V end was cut by 3 bases, the J end by 10 bases, with 18 bases between. In germline, CDR1 is MDHEN, CDR2 SYDVKM. The CDR3 has 14 amino acids. Written as DNA, the CDR3 is TGTGCCAGCAGTTTTCCCAGGGCGAGGTTCACAGCTTTCTTT. This sequence encodes CASSFPRARFTAFF.

This chain connects TRBV4-1 to TRBJ2-3, with D perhaps TRBD2 (5 bases). V lost 3 bases and J 3 bases, leaving 16 bases between the germline ends. Germline-derived CDR1 and CDR2 are MGHRA and YSYEKL. The CDR3 totals 16 residues. The CDR3 spells CASSHAWKGATDTQYF. The CDR3 DNA reads TGCGCCAGCAGCCACGCCTGGAAGGGAGCGACAGATACGCAGTATTTT.

This clone came up a few times. The chain links TRBV5-3 to TRBJ2-1, with 11 bases lining up with TRBD2. TRBV5-3 is known as an ORF, though its function is uncertain. Trimming took 1 base from V and 0 from J; bases not matched to a gene: 9. There are 19 residues in the CDR3. CDR3 nucleotides: TGTGCCAGAAGCTTGAGACTAGCGGGACCCAAGAGCTCCTACAATGAGCAGTTCTTC. Its protein is CARSLRLAGPKSSYNEQFF.

The chain carries TRBV2 and TRBJ1-5; D call uncertain. V was shortened by 1 base and J by 5 bases, with 12 bases between the two germline ends. Germline loops: CDR1 SNHLY, CDR2 FYNNEI. The CDR3 spans 15 residues. This chain's CDR3 is CASSEEDVRYQPQHF. In DNA form, the CDR3 reads TGTGCCAGCAGTGAAGAGGATGTTCGATATCAGCCCCAGCATTTT.

The chain is built from TRBV2 and TRBJ2-7, with TRBD2 identical over 11 bases. The germline gives CDR1 SNHLY, CDR2 FYNNEI. CDR3 length: 14 residues. The junction had 3 bases not matched to a gene; V was cut back by 6 bases and J by 2 bases. The CDR3 DNA sequence: TGTGCCAGCAGGGGGACTAGCGGAGCCTACGAGCAGTACTTC. This translates into CASRGTSGAYEQYF.

The rearrangement uses TRBV28 and TRBJ1-1, with D unresolved. V lost 2 bases and J lost 1, with 8 bases in between. CDR3 length equals 14 residues. Germline CDR1 reads MDHEN; CDR2 reads SYDVKM. CDR3 region: CASSLTGSNTEAFF. The CDR3, as DNA: TGTGCCAGCAGTTTAACGGGATCGAACACTGAAGCTTTCTTT.

Judged by abundance, this clone is medium-sized. The gene calls are TRBV7-6 and TRBJ2-7, with D unresolved. The CDR3 length is 14 residues. Germline CDR1 and CDR2: SGHVS and FNYEAQ. Deletions cut 4 bases from V and 1 base from J, with 11 bases between. The CDR3 DNA follows: TGTGCCAGCAGCTCGGTAGGGCGGTCCTACGAGCAGTACTTC. Protein sequence: CASSSVGRSYEQYF.

DNA for the CDR3: TGTGCCAGCAGCTTAGCTGGGGGGGGCGCGGCCAGGATCTACACCTTC. Protein sequence: CASSLAGGGAARIYTF. This chain joins TRBV7-9 and TRBJ1-2; D may be TRBD1 (6 bases). Germline CDR1 SEHNR, CDR2 FQNEAQ (reference sequence). This CDR3 has 16 residues. V lost 0 bases, J lost 10 bases, and 21 bases lay in between.

The chain employs TRBV2 and TRBJ1-2; TRBD1 might be the D (5 bases). The CDR3 contains 11 residues. CDR1 is SNHLY and CDR2 is FYNNEI in the germline V gene. V was trimmed by 10 bases and J by 8 bases, leaving 14 bases between them. The CDR3 sequence: CATLRRDGYTF. DNA for the CDR3: TGTGCCACCCTGAGAAGGGACGGCTACACCTTC.

This clone has a single count. The gene calls are TRBV6-1 and TRBJ2-1, with D hard to call. V dropped 5 bases and J dropped 5 bases, with 10 bases sitting between them. Germline V gene data show CDR1 as MNHNS and CDR2 as SASEGT. The CDR3 contains 13 residues. As DNA, the CDR3 is TGTGCCAGCAGTTTGTGGCCTAACAATGAGCAGTTCTTC. Its translation is CASSLWPNNEQFF.

The V call is TRBV10-3, the J call TRBJ2-7; D might be TRBD1 (6 bases). The CDR3 runs to 14 residues. V lost 1 base, J lost 6 bases, and 13 bases lay in between. Germline V gene data show CDR1 as ENHRY and CDR2 as SYGVKD. The CDR3 loop is CAISEYSQGSEQYF. The CDR3 DNA sequence: TGTGCCATCAGTGAGTACTCACAGGGTAGCGAGCAGTACTTC.